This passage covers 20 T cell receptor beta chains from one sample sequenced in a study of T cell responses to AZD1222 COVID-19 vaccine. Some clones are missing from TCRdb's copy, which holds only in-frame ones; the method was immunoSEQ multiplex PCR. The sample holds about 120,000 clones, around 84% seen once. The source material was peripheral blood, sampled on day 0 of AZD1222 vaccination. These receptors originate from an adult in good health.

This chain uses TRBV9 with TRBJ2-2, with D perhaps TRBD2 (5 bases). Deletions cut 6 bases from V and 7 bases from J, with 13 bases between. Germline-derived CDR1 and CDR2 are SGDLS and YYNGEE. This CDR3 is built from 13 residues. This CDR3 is CASTGRVVGELFF. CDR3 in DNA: TGTGCCAGCACGGGAAGAGTCGTCGGGGAGCTGTTTTTT.

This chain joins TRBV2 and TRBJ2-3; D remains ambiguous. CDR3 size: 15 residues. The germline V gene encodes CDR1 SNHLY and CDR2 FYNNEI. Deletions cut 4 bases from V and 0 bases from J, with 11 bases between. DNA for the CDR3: TGTGCCAGCAGTGCTGGACCGACTAGCACAGATACGCAGTATTTT. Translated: CASSAGPTSTDTQYF.

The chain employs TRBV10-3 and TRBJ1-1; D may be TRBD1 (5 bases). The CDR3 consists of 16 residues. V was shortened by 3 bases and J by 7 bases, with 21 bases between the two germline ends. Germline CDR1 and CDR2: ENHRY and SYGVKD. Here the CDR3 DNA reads TGTGCCATCAGTGAAGGTCGGGGGGTTGTCTGGAGTGAAGCTTTCTTT. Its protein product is CAISEGRGVVWSEAFF.

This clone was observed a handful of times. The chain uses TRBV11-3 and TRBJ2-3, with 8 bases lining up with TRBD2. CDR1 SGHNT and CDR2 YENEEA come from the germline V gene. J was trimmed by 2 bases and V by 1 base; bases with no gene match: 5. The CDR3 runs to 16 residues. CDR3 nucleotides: TGTGCCAGCAGCTTAGTGTCGGGAGGGCCCACAGATACGCAGTATTTT. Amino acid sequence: CASSLVSGGPTDTQYF.

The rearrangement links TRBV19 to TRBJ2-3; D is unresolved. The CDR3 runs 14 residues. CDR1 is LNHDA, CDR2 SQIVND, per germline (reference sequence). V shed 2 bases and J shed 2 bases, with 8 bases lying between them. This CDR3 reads CASSIRHLTDTQYF. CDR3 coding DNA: TGTGCCAGTAGTATACGACACCTCACAGATACGCAGTATTTT.

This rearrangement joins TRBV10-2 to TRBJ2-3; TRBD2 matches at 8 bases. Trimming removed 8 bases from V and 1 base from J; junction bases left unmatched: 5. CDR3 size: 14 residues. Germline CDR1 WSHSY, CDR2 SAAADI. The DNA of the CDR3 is TGCGCCAGCCGGGCGCGGGGGGGCACAGATACGCAGTATTTT. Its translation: CASRARGGTDTQYF.

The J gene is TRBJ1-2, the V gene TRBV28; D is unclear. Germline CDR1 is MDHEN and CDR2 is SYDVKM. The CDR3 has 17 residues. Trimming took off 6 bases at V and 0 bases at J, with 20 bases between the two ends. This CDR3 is CASRVISRGSTNYGYTF. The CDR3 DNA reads TGTGCCAGCAGAGTAATATCTCGAGGCTCCACTAACTATGGCTACACCTTC.

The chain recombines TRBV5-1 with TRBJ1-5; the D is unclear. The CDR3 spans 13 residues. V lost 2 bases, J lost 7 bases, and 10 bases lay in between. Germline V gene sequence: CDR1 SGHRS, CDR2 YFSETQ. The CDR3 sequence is CASSFSFGQPQHF. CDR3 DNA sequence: TGCGCCAGCAGCTTCTCCTTTGGACAGCCCCAGCATTTT.

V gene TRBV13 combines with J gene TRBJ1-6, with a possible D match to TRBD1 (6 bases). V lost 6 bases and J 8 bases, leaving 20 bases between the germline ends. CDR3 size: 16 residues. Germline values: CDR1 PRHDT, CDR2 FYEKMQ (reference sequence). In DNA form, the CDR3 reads TGTGCCAGCAGACATAACAGGGACCCTGGGTATTCACCCCTCCACTTT. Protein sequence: CASRHNRDPGYSPLHF.

DNA for the CDR3: TGTGCCAGCAGCTTAGCACCCGCAGCCCAAGAGACCCAGTACTTC. Translating it yields CASSLAPAAQETQYF. This sequence joins TRBV7-6 and TRBJ2-5, with unresolved D. Trimming cost V 0 bases and J 1 base, with 9 bases left between them. The CDR3 spans 15 residues. Germline V gives CDR1 SGHVS, CDR2 FNYEAQ. The full variable domain, with the rest looked up from reference TRBV7-6 and TRBJ2-5, is GAGVSQSPRYKVTKRGQDVALRCDPISGHVSLYWYRQALGQGPEFLTYFNYEAQQDKSGLPNDRFSAERPEGSISTLTIQRTEQRDSAMYRCASSLAPAAQETQYFGPGTRLLVL.

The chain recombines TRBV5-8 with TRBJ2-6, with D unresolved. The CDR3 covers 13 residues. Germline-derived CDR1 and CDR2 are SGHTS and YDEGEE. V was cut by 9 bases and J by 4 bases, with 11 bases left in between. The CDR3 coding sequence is TGTGCCAATCTAGGCTCGGGGGCCAACGTCCTGACTTTC. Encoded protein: CANLGSGANVLTF.

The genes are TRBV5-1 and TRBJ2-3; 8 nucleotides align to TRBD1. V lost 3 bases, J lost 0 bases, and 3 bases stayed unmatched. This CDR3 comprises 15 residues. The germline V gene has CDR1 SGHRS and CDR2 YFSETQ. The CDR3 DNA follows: TGCGCCAGCAGCTCAGACAGGGGTAGCACAGATACGCAGTATTTT. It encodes CASSSDRGSTDTQYF.

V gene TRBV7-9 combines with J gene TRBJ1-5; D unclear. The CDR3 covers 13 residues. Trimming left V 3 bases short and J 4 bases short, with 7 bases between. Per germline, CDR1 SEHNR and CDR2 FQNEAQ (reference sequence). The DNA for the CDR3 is TGTGCCAGCAGCTTCTCGGGGAATCAGCCCCAGCATTTT. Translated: CASSFSGNQPQHF.

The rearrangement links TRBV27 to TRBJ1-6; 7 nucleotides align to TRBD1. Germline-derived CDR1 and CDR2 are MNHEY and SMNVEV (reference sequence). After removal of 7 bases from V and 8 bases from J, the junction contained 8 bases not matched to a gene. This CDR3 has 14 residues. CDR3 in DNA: TGTGCCAGCAAACACAGGGGTTGGGATTCACCCCTCCACTTT. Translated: CASKHRGWDSPLHF.

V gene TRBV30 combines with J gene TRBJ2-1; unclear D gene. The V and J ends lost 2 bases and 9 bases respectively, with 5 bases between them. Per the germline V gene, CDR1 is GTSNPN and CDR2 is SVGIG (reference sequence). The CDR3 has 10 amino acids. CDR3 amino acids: CAWSLTEQFF. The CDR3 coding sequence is TGTGCCTGGAGTTTAACTGAGCAGTTCTTC. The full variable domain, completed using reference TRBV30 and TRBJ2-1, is SQTIHQWPATLVQPVGSPLSLECTVEGTSNPNLYWYRQAAGRGLQLLFYSVGIGQISSEVPQNLSASRPQDRQFILSSKKLLLSDSGFYLCAWSLTEQFFGPGTRLTVL.

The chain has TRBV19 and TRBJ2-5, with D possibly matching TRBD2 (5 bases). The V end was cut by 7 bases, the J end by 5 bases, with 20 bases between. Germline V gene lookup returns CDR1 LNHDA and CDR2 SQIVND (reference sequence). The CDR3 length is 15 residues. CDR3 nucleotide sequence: TGTGCCAGTAAGGCCGTTGGAGGTTCATTGGAGACCCAGTACTTC. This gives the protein CASKAVGGSLETQYF. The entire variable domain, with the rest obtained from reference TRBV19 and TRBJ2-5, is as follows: DGGITQSPKYLFRKEGQNVTLSCEQNLNHDAMYWYRQDPGQGLRLIYYSQIVNDFQKGDIAEGYSVSREKKESFPLTVTSAQKNPTAFYLCASKAVGGSLETQYFGPGTRLLVL.

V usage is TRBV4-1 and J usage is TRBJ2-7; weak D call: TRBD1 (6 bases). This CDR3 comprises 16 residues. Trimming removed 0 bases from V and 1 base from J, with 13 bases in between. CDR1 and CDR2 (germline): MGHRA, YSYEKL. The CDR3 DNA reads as TGCGCCAGCAGCCAAGAAAAGGACAGACTTTCCTACGAGCAGTACTTC. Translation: CASSQEKDRLSYEQYF.

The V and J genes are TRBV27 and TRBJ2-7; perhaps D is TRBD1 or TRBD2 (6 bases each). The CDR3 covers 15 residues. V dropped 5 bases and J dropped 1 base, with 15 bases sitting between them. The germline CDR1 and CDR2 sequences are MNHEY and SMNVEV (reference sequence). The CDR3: CASSPPGARSYEQYF. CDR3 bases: TGTGCCAGCAGTCCTCCGGGGGCGCGATCCTACGAGCAGTACTTC.

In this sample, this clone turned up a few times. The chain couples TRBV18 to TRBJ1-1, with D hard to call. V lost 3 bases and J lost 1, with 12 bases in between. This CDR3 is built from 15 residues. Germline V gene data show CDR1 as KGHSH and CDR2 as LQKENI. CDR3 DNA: TGTGCCAGCTCACCCCCCGGCTCCCAGAACACTGAAGCTTTCTTT. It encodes CASSPPGSQNTEAFF.

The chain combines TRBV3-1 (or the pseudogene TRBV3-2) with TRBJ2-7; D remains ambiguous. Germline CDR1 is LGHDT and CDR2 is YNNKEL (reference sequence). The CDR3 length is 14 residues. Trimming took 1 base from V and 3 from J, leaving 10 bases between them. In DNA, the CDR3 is TGTGCCAGCAGCCAAGCGGGCCGCCACTACGAGCAGTACTTC. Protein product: CASSQAGRHYEQYF.